This paragraph covers one T cell receptor (beta chain) sequence. The antigen remains undetermined. Germline-derived CDR1 and CDR2 are MNHEY and SVGAGI. Trimming took 6 bases from V and 6 from J; bases not matched to a gene: 5. This CDR3 comprises 14 residues. TCRdb's table, derived via immunoSEQ multiplex PCR, lists solely in-frame clones and lacks some. The table records 45,000 to 70,000 clones, roughly nine tenths of them present only once. This sample was included in a study of cytomegalovirus exposure and HLA in healthy donors. Study background: It was reported in a later analysis that the 100 to 150 validation repertoires used the same platform as the roughly 700 first-cohort repertoires.

Study-wide points: Specificity for CMV antigens was confirmed in vitro for three of the CMV-associated chains. Many donors shared some public TCRs, even though most TCR sequences were rare. First-cohort TCR clusters were later found to tend to co-occur in the roughly 130 validation repertoires.

The rearrangement links TRBV6-5 to TRBJ2-3; 11 positions match TRBD2. Source material: PBMCs. The origin of this receptor is a man aged 18 to 30 in good health and CMV-seronegative. The CDR3 loop reads CASSQLAGVDTQYF. In DNA form, the CDR3 reads TGTGCCAGCAGCCAACTAGCGGGAGTGGATACGCAGTATTTT.